This T cell receptor beta chain was sequenced for a study of blood T cell repertoires in COVID-19. Study overall: From the United States, Italy and Spain came samples of acute and convalescent COVID-19. In each case, the material was cDNA or gDNA derived from T cells, B-cell-depleted T cells, or PBMCs.

V lost 8 bases to trimming and J lost 4 bases, with 11 bases between them. Germline CDR1 and CDR2: SGHTA and FQGNSA. The CDR3 totals 12 residues. Per the study methods: By means of reference gene primer amplification, nucleated cell counts were estimated. The table came from immunoSEQ multiplex PCR; TCRdb's copy has only in-frame clones and leaves some out. V, J and clone size derive from that table, while D and trimming were established from the DNA sequence. The sample consists of approximately 110,000 clones, roughly nine tenths of them appearing once. This chain links TRBV7-2 with TRBJ2-5, with a weak D call TRBD1 (6 bases). This receptor was obtained from a woman of 80 years or more with acute or convalescent COVID-19. Material: peripheral blood. CDR3 in DNA: TGTGCCAGCGGGACACCGGCAGAGACCCAGTACTTC. Translation: CASGTPAETQYF.